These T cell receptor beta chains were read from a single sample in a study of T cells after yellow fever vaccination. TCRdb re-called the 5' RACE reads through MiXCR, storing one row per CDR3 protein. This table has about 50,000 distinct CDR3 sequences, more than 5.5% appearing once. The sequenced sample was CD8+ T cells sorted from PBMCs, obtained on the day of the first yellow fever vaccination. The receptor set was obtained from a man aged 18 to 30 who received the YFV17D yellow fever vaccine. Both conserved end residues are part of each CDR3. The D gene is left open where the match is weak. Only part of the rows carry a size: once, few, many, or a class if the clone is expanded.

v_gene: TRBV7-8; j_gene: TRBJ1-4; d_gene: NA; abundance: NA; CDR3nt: TGTGCCAGCAGCGCCTCCTCGTGGGACCCTGGACTGTTTTTT; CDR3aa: CASSASSWDPGLFF
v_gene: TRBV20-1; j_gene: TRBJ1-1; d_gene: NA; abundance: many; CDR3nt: TGCAGTGCTAAGGGCAGGGTGGAGACTGAAGCTTTCTTT; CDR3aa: CSAKGRVETEAFF
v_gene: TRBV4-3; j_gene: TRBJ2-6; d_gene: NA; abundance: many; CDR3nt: TGCGCCAGCAGCAAGACAGGATCCGGGGCCAACGTCCTGACTTTC; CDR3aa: CASSKTGSGANVLTF
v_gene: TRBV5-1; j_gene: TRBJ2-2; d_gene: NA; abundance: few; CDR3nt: TGCGCCAGCAGCTACTTGCGAGGCTACACCGGGGAGCTGTTTTTT; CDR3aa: CASSYLRGYTGELFF
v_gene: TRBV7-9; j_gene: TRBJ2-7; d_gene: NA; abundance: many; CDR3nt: TGTGCCAGCAGCTGGGAAGGGGTTAGTTACGAGCAGTACTTC; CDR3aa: CASSWEGVSYEQYF
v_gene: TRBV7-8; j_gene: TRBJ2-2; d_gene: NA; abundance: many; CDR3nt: TGTGCCAGCAGCTGGATTCAGGGACCCACCGGGGAGCTGTTTTTT; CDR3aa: CASSWIQGPTGELFF
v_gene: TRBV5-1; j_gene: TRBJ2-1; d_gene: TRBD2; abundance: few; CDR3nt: TGCGCCAGCAGCTCAGGACTAGCGGGCTACAGCTCCTACAATGAGCAGTTCTTC; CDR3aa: CASSSGLAGYSSYNEQFF
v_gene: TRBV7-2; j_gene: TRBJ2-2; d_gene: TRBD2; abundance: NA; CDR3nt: TGTGCCAGCAGCCAAGCGGGGGCTCCTCTCTCCGGGGAGCTGTTTTTT; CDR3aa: CASSQAGAPLSGELFF
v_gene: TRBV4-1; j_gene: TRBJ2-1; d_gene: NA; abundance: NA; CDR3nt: TGCGCCAGCAGCCTAAGAAGACAGAACTCCTACAATGAGCAGTTCTTC; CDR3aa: CASSLRRQNSYNEQFF
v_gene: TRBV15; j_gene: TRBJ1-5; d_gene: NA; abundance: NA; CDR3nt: TGTGCCACCTCCGAGGGGGGCTATCAGCCCCAGCATTTT; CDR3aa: CATSEGGYQPQHF
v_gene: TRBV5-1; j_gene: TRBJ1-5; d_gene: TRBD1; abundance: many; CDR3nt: TGCGCCAGCAGCTCGACAGGGGATCAGCCCCAGCATTTT; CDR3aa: CASSSTGDQPQHF
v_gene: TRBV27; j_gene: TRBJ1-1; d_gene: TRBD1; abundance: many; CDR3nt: TGTGCCAGCGGAGGACAGGTCATGAACACTGAAGCTTTCTTT; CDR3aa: CASGGQVMNTEAFF